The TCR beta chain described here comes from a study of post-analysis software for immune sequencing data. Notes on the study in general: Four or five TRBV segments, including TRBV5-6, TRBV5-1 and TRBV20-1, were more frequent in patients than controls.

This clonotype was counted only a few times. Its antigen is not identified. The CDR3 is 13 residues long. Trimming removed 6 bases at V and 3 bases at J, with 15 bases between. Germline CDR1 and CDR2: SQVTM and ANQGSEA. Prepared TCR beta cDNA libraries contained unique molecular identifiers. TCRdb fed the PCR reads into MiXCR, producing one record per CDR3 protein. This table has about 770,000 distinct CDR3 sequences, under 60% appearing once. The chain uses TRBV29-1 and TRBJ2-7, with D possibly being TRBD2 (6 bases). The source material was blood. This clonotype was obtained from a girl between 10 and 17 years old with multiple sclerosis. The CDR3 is CSVEPEGNYEQYF. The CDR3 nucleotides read TGCAGCGTGGAGCCGGAGGGCAACTACGAGCAGTACTTC.